This is a list of T cell receptor beta chains from one sample in a study of PD-L1 blockade in urothelial cancer. The data were produced by immunoSEQ multiplex PCR, yet TCRdb's version contains in-frame clones alone and is incomplete. This sample has around 110,000 clones; around 89% occur once, and the top ten carry about 1.8%. This specimen consisted of PBMCs, obtained around atezolizumab (anti-PD-L1) treatment. These receptor sequences come from a man in his sixties with urothelial cancer. Each CDR3 is given with its conserved first and last residue. Each record gives: D gene, V gene, clone size, J gene, CDR3 DNA, CDR3 protein. D genes are given only for firm matches. Clone size is shown for a subset of rows, as once, few, many or a class of expanded clone.

D gene: TRBD2; V gene: TRBV5-4; clone size: -; J gene: TRBJ2-3; CDR3 DNA: TGTGCCAGCAGCCTACGGACTAGCGGGGGTACCACAGATACGCAGTATTTT; CDR3 protein: CASSLRTSGGTTDTQYF
D gene: -; V gene: TRBV11-3; clone size: -; J gene: TRBJ2-1; CDR3 DNA: TGTGCCAGCAGCCCAGAGGCAGGGGTTGAGCAGTTCTTC; CDR3 protein: CASSPEAGVEQFF
D gene: TRBD1; V gene: TRBV27; clone size: -; J gene: TRBJ2-7; CDR3 DNA: TGTGCCAGCAGTTACCGCCCGACAGGGGTTTACGAGCAGTACTTC; CDR3 protein: CASSYRPTGVYEQYF
D gene: -; V gene: TRBV9; clone size: few; J gene: TRBJ1-1; CDR3 DNA: TGTGCCAGCAGCGTATTTGACCAGGGAGGCTTAAGCACTGAAGCTTTCTTT; CDR3 protein: CASSVFDQGGLSTEAFF
D gene: -; V gene: TRBV18; clone size: -; J gene: TRBJ1-3; CDR3 DNA: TGTGCCAGCTCACCAGAGGCCTCCTCTGGAAACACCATATATTTT; CDR3 protein: CASSPEASSGNTIYF
D gene: TRBD1; V gene: TRBV19; clone size: once; J gene: TRBJ2-5; CDR3 DNA: TGTGCCAGTAGTAGGAGGGACAGGGATTATGGAGAGACCCAGTACTTC; CDR3 protein: CASSRRDRDYGETQYF
D gene: TRBD2; V gene: TRBV9; clone size: -; J gene: TRBJ2-2; CDR3 DNA: TGTGCCAGCAGCGTTCCGGGGGGGGATACCGGGGAGCTGTTTTTT; CDR3 protein: CASSVPGGDTGELFF
D gene: TRBD2; V gene: TRBV4-3; clone size: few; J gene: TRBJ2-1; CDR3 DNA: TGCGCCAGCCCCGGGAGGGGGACGTACAATGAGCAGTTCTTC; CDR3 protein: CASPGRGTYNEQFF
D gene: TRBD1; V gene: TRBV2; clone size: -; J gene: TRBJ1-5; CDR3 DNA: TGTGCCAGCAGTGATCAGGGGGGCAATCAGCCCCAGCATTTT; CDR3 protein: CASSDQGGNQPQHF
D gene: -; V gene: TRBV18; clone size: -; J gene: TRBJ2-1; CDR3 DNA: TGTGCCAGCTCACCTTATAATCGGGGGGCATTTTTCTTC; CDR3 protein: CASSPYNRGAFFF
D gene: TRBD2; V gene: TRBV6-5; clone size: -; J gene: TRBJ2-3; CDR3 DNA: TGTGCCAGCAGTCTCCGGGGACTAGCGTGGGATACGCAGTATTTT; CDR3 protein: CASSLRGLAWDTQYF
D gene: TRBD2; V gene: TRBV4-3; clone size: -; J gene: TRBJ2-1; CDR3 DNA: TGCGCCAGCAGCCAAGGATCGGGTAGCGGGGGGTACAATGAGCAGTTCTTC; CDR3 protein: CASSQGSGSGGYNEQFF
D gene: -; V gene: TRBV7-9; clone size: -; J gene: TRBJ2-7; CDR3 DNA: TGTGCCAGCAGCCTAGACTCGGACAGAGAGCAGTACTTC; CDR3 protein: CASSLDSDREQYF
D gene: TRBD2; V gene: TRBV30; clone size: -; J gene: TRBJ2-1; CDR3 DNA: TGTGCCTGGAGAGATGGGGGACTAGGAGGCAATGAGCAGTTCTTC; CDR3 protein: CAWRDGGLGGNEQFF
D gene: -; V gene: TRBV6-1; clone size: -; J gene: TRBJ1-5; CDR3 DNA: TGTGCCAGCAGTGAACTCGGGGGTCAGCCCCAGCATTTT; CDR3 protein: CASSELGGQPQHF
D gene: -; V gene: TRBV6-5; clone size: -; J gene: TRBJ2-1; CDR3 DNA: TGTGCCAGCAGTTACGCGACTAGGGGCCATGAGCAGTTCTTC; CDR3 protein: CASSYATRGHEQFF
D gene: TRBD2; V gene: TRBV7-2; clone size: -; J gene: TRBJ2-2; CDR3 DNA: TGTGCCAGCAGCTGGGTAGCGGGAGGGGGTACCGGGGAGCTGTTTTTT; CDR3 protein: CASSWVAGGGTGELFF
D gene: -; V gene: TRBV6-1; clone size: -; J gene: TRBJ2-7; CDR3 DNA: TGTGCCAGCAGATCGTCCTACGAGCAGTACTTC; CDR3 protein: CASRSSYEQYF
D gene: -; V gene: TRBV2; clone size: -; J gene: TRBJ2-1; CDR3 DNA: TGTGCCAGCCTTCCCCTAGGCAATGAGCAGTTCTTC; CDR3 protein: CASLPLGNEQFF
D gene: -; V gene: TRBV19; clone size: -; J gene: TRBJ1-1; CDR3 DNA: TGTGCCAGTACTCACGGCCCGGGGAAACTTGAAGCTTTCTTT; CDR3 protein: CASTHGPGKLEAFF
D gene: -; V gene: TRBV6-5; clone size: -; J gene: TRBJ1-1; CDR3 DNA: TGTGCCAGCAGTTACTCCTGGATGGGGGGTGGGGCTTTCTTT; CDR3 protein: CASSYSWMGGGAFF
D gene: -; V gene: TRBV6-4; clone size: once; J gene: TRBJ2-3; CDR3 DNA: TGTGCCAGCAGTGAGTGGGCTACAGATACGCAGTATTTT; CDR3 protein: CASSEWATDTQYF
D gene: -; V gene: TRBV5-8; clone size: -; J gene: TRBJ2-5; CDR3 DNA: TGTGCCAGTCTGGGGCCTACCGAGTACCAAGAGACCCAGTACTTC; CDR3 protein: CASLGPTEYQETQYF